This TCR beta chain came from a study of Ad26.COV2.S vaccination and SARS-CoV-2 variants. This clone was recorded a few times. This CDR3 spans 14 amino acids. V lost 3 bases, J lost 2 bases, and 10 bases lay in between. Germline V lookup: CDR1 LNHDA, CDR2 SQIVND (reference sequence). TCRdb's table, derived via immunoSEQ multiplex PCR, lists solely in-frame clones and lacks some. The data show hundreds of thousands of clones, about 91% seen once. Treatment indicated: 15 to 20 received Ad26.COV2.S at low or high dose, single or two shots; a few received placebo; per-sample allocation not given. Sampling occurred on day 63 after the first vaccine or placebo injection.

V usage is TRBV19 and J usage is TRBJ1-2, with unresolved D. The source of this sequence is a person between 18 and 60 years old who received the Ad26.COV2.S COVID-19 vaccine or a placebo. Sequences were derived from peripheral blood, sampled in a trial of Ad26.COV2.S vaccine versus placebo. The CDR3 sequence: CASSILSENYGYTF. The CDR3 coding sequence is TGTGCCAGTAGTATCCTATCAGAAAACTATGGCTACACCTTC.